A single T cell receptor beta chain is shown here with its context. Assay used: immunoSEQ multiplex PCR; TCRdb lists only in-frame clones, some missing. This table holds tens of thousands of clones, 92% found once. The sample is drawn from a study of resident and recirculating memory T cells in vitiligo. Deletions cut 4 bases from V and 9 bases from J, with 15 bases between. This CDR3 has 14 residues. Germline loops: CDR1 LGHNA, CDR2 YNFKEQ. What was sequenced was blood. V is TRBV4-2 and J is TRBJ2-2, with D possibly being TRBD2 (5 bases). This receptor was identified in a male donor with vitiligo. The CDR3 DNA reads TGTGCCAGCAGCCCCGAGAAGGAGGCCCGGGAGCTGTTTTTT. This gives the protein CASSPEKEARELFF.